A selection of T cell receptor beta chains follows, all from one sample in a study of vaccination effects on CD4 cells after COVID-19. These receptors have no identified antigens. Only in-frame clones appear in the TCRdb table, and some are missing; sequencing was by immunoSEQ multiplex PCR. The top ten hold approximately 20% of the sample, which has approximately 15,000 clones, approximately 82% seen once. The material sequenced was CD4+ T cells from PBMCs cultured with SARS-CoV-2 spike peptides, taken after COVID-19 vaccination. The origin of the receptors is a human donor who had a prior SARS-CoV-2 infection. CDR3s include the opening cysteine and the closing phenylalanine or tryptophan. The D gene is left open where the match is weak. Part of the rows lack a size; the others show once, few, many or a class for expanded clones.

>.|.|TRBJ1-2|TRBV6-5
CASSYDVIGGVYGYTF
TGTGCCAGCAGTTACGACGTCATAGGGGGAGTCTATGGCTACACCTTC
>.|.|TRBJ2-5|TRBV12-3/TRBV12-4
CASRIRDQETQYF
TGTGCCAGCAGAATCCGGGATCAAGAGACCCAGTACTTC
>.|.|TRBJ2-7|TRBV6-5
CASSSFTLTGEQYF
TGTGCCAGCAGTTCTTTCACACTAACGGGCGAGCAGTACTTC
>.|.|TRBJ1-2|TRBV2
CASRDRDPGYTF
TGTGCCAGCAGAGACAGAGACCCTGGCTACACCTTC
>TRBD2|few|TRBJ2-1|TRBV19
CASTLRGDPSYNEQFF
TGTGCCAGTACCCTCCGGGGGGATCCTTCCTACAATGAGCAGTTCTTC
>TRBD1|.|TRBJ2-2|TRBV5-6
CASSLGPPGQEVTGELFF
TGTGCCAGCAGCTTAGGGCCGCCGGGACAGGAGGTCACCGGGGAGCTGTTTTTT
>.|few|TRBJ2-7|TRBV4-1
CASSQVSLLVGAHEQYF
TGCGCCAGCAGCCAAGTTTCTCTTTTGGTGGGAGCCCACGAGCAGTACTTC
>.|.|TRBJ2-2|TRBV19
CASSPRWTGELFF
TGTGCCAGTAGTCCTCGGTGGACCGGGGAGCTGTTTTTT
>TRBD1|.|TRBJ2-7|TRBV5-1
CASSLVWTGSYEQYF
TGCGCCAGCAGCTTGGTCTGGACAGGGTCCTACGAGCAGTACTTC
>TRBD1|once|TRBJ1-4|TRBV9
CASSPQGAGRVEKLFF
TGTGCCAGCAGCCCCCAGGGGGCAGGCAGAGTTGAAAAACTGTTTTTT
>.|once|TRBJ2-5|TRBV4-3
CASSQAHGQETQYF
TGCGCCAGCAGCCAAGCACATGGACAAGAGACCCAGTACTTC
>.|.|TRBJ2-2|TRBV28
CASKGPRRTNTGELFF
TGTGCCAGCAAAGGTCCCCGACGCACTAACACCGGGGAGCTGTTTTTT
>TRBD2|.|TRBJ2-3|TRBV4-1
CASSQDRGSGSPDTQYF
TGCGCCAGCAGCCAAGATCGTGGTAGCGGGAGCCCAGATACGCAGTATTTT
>.|few|TRBJ2-7|TRBV3-1/TRBV3-2
CASSLRDSSYEQYF
TGTGCCAGCAGCCTCCGGGACTCTTCCTACGAGCAGTACTTC
>.|.|TRBJ2-2|TRBV27
CASSLRRHTGELFF
TGTGCCAGCAGTCTAAGGAGACACACCGGGGAGCTGTTTTTT
>.|.|TRBJ1-1|TRBV5-1
CASSLDRASTEAFF
TGCGCCAGCAGCTTGGACAGGGCGAGCACTGAAGCTTTCTTT
>.|.|TRBJ1-2|TRBV7-3
CASSLNPGGGYTF
TGTGCCAGCAGCTTAAATCCGGGGGGAGGCTACACCTTC
>.|once|TRBJ2-5|TRBV3-1/TRBV3-2
CASSSWGGTQETQYF
TGTGCCAGCTCGTCTTGGGGGGGGACACAAGAGACCCAGTACTTC
>.|.|TRBJ2-1|TRBV15
CATSRGGLRSEQFF
TGTGCCACCAGCAGGGGGGGCTTGAGGAGTGAGCAGTTCTTC
>.|.|TRBJ2-5|TRBV19
CASSITGGQETQYF
TGTGCCAGTAGTATAACCGGGGGCCAAGAGACCCAGTACTTC
>TRBD1|.|TRBJ1-2|TRBV5-5
CASSPTGQGARGYTF
TGTGCCAGCAGCCCTACCGGACAGGGGGCACGGGGCTACACCTTC
>TRBD1|.|TRBJ1-1|TRBV5-4
CASSPQGALSEAFF
TGTGCCAGCAGCCCCCAGGGGGCGCTTTCTGAAGCTTTCTTT
>.|.|TRBJ1-1|TRBV29-1
CSVDSGGTEAFF
TGCAGCGTAGACAGTGGGGGGACTGAAGCTTTCTTT
>.|.|TRBJ2-5|TRBV18
CASSQGAGETQYF
TGTGCCAGTTCCCAGGGTGCTGGGGAGACCCAGTACTTC
>.|.|TRBJ1-2|TRBV9
CASSVVTGDYGYTF
TGTGCCAGCAGCGTAGTAACAGGTGACTATGGCTACACCTTC
>.|once|TRBJ1-6|TRBV2
CASSEIRNVGSPLHF
TGTGCCAGCAGTGAAATTCGGAACGTGGGTTCACCCCTCCACTTT
>.|once|TRBJ2-5|TRBV4-1
CASSQLYLPQETQYF
TGCGCCAGCAGCCAGCTTTACCTGCCCCAAGAGACCCAGTACTTC
>TRBD1|.|TRBJ1-1|TRBV19
CASSTRSGQGHTEAFF
TGTGCCAGCAGTACTCGGTCGGGACAGGGGCACACTGAAGCTTTCTTT
>.|.|TRBJ1-2|TRBV5-6
CASSLQGGYGYTF
TGTGCCAGCAGCTTGCAGGGAGGCTATGGCTACACCTTC
>TRBD2|few|TRBJ2-3|TRBV7-9
CASSFRTSGSTDTQYF
TGTGCCAGCAGCTTTAGGACTAGCGGGAGCACAGATACGCAGTATTTT
>TRBD2|.|TRBJ2-2|TRBV28
CASHSGSANTGELFF
TGTGCCAGCCATAGCGGGAGTGCGAACACCGGGGAGCTGTTTTTT
>TRBD2|medium-sized|TRBJ2-7|TRBV2
CASSGGLAGGQEQYF
TGTGCCAGCAGTGGTGGACTAGCGGGGGGGCAGGAGCAGTACTTC
>.|.|TRBJ2-1|TRBV28
CASAGQIYNEQFF
TGTGCCAGCGCGGGACAGATCTACAATGAGCAGTTCTTC
>.|.|TRBJ2-5|TRBV2
CASSDEAKETQYF
TGTGCCAGCAGTGATGAGGCCAAAGAGACCCAGTACTTC
>.|.|TRBJ2-6|TRBV5-4
CASSLLIGSGANVLTF
TGTGCCAGCAGCTTGTTAATCGGCTCTGGGGCCAACGTCCTGACTTTC
>TRBD1|.|TRBJ2-1|TRBV7-3
CASSLGRGSHNEQFF
TGTGCCAGCAGCTTAGGCAGGGGGTCCCACAATGAGCAGTTCTTC
>TRBD1|.|TRBJ1-4|TRBV19
CASSIGRQGYEKLFF
TGTGCCAGTAGTATAGGACGACAGGGCTACGAAAAACTGTTTTTT
>TRBD2|.|TRBJ2-7|TRBV5-4
CASSLGGTSGGSYEQYF
TGTGCCAGCAGCTTGGGCGGGACTAGCGGGGGCTCCTACGAGCAGTACTTC
>.|once|TRBJ2-7|TRBV14
CASSSSSGAAYEQYF
TGTGCCAGCAGCTCTTCCTCAGGGGCCGCCTACGAGCAGTACTTC
>.|.|TRBJ2-2|TRBV6-2/TRBV6-3
CASSYYPGANTGELFF
TGTGCCAGCAGTTATTACCCGGGAGCAAACACCGGGGAGCTGTTTTTT
>.|.|TRBJ2-7|TRBV5-6
CASSLYSGGRSYEQYF
TGTGCCAGCAGCTTGTATAGTGGCGGACGATCCTACGAGCAGTACTTC
>.|once|TRBJ2-6|TRBV6-4
CASSDGSGANVLTF
TGTGCCAGCAGTGACGGGTCTGGGGCCAACGTCCTGACTTTC
>TRBD2|.|TRBJ2-1|TRBV18
CASSRGLAGAIEQFF
TGTGCCAGCTCACGGGGACTAGCGGGAGCGATTGAGCAGTTCTTC
>TRBD2|.|TRBJ2-7|TRBV2
CASSGTSGGEQYF
TGTGCCAGCAGCGGGACTAGCGGGGGGGAGCAGTACTTC
>.|once|TRBJ2-5|TRBV10-3
CAISESVIGETQYF
TGTGCCATCAGTGAGTCTGTAATCGGGGAGACCCAGTACTTC
>.|.|TRBJ1-5|TRBV19
CASQRWGQPQHF
TGTGCCAGTCAACGATGGGGTCAGCCCCAGCATTTT
>TRBD1|few|TRBJ1-1|TRBV5-1
CASSLVWTGSTEAFF
TGCGCCAGCAGCTTGGTTTGGACAGGGTCCACTGAAGCTTTCTTT
>.|.|TRBJ1-5|TRBV2
CASSYTGNQPQHF
TGTGCCAGCAGCTACACAGGGAATCAGCCCCAGCATTTT
>.|.|TRBJ2-5|TRBV5-6
CASSLGVSAQYF
TGTGCCAGCAGCTTGGGAGTCTCTGCCCAGTACTTC
>TRBD2|.|TRBJ2-1|TRBV11-3
CASSRGTSGGYNEQFF
TGTGCCAGCAGCCGAGGGACTAGCGGGGGCTACAATGAGCAGTTCTTC
>TRBD2|.|TRBJ2-1|TRBV5-5
CASSLGLAGGYYEQFF
TGTGCCAGCAGCTTGGGGCTAGCGGGAGGGTATTATGAGCAGTTCTTC
>.|.|TRBJ2-2|TRBV5-6
CASSRMTALNTGELFF
TGTGCCAGCAGCCGAATGACAGCCCTGAACACCGGGGAGCTGTTTTTT
>.|.|TRBJ2-7|TRBV27
CASSLVRSYEQYF
TGTGCCAGCAGTTTAGTAAGATCCTACGAGCAGTACTTC
>TRBD2|.|TRBJ2-3|TRBV5-1
CASSLVLAGDTDTQYF
TGCGCCAGCAGCTTGGTGCTAGCGGGAGACACAGATACGCAGTATTTT
>TRBD2|.|TRBJ2-2|TRBV19
CATCRALAGTTGELFF
TGTGCCACTTGCAGAGCCCTAGCGGGAACGACCGGGGAGCTGTTTTTT
>TRBD1|once|TRBJ2-7|TRBV2
CASSYGTASYEQYF
TGTGCCAGCAGCTACGGGACAGCTAGCTACGAGCAGTACTTC
>.|.|TRBJ2-7|TRBV15
CATSRGGGTYYEQYF
TGTGCCACCAGCAGGGGGGGCGGGACCTACTACGAGCAGTACTTC
>TRBD2|.|TRBJ2-2|TRBV19
CASRLAGAANTGELFF
TGTGCCAGCAGACTAGCGGGGGCCGCGAACACCGGGGAGCTGTTTTTT